The next 28 T cell receptor beta chains were all read from a single sample in a study of blood T cell repertoires in COVID-19. Generated by immunoSEQ multiplex PCR, the TCRdb table keeps only in-frame clones and is missing some. Among just over 70,000 clones listed, about 90% were seen once. Material: peripheral blood. These receptors originate from a human donor in a cohort sampled during active COVID-19.

The gene calls are TRBV5-1 and TRBJ2-5; TRBD2 agrees at 7 bases. The CDR3 contains 15 residues. Unmatched junction bases numbered 9, after V lost 3 bases and J lost 4 bases. Per germline, CDR1 SGHRS and CDR2 YFSETQ. The CDR3 loop reads CASSSGTTGGETQYF. The DNA of the CDR3 is TGCGCCAGCAGCTCCGGGACTACCGGGGGAGAGACCCAGTACTTC.

The rearrangement joins TRBV7-9 to TRBJ2-7; 10 bases agree with TRBD1. Per the germline V gene, CDR1 is SEHNR and CDR2 is FQNEAQ (reference sequence). J was trimmed by 5 bases and V by 4 bases; bases with no gene match: 11. This CDR3 contains 16 residues. For the CDR3, the DNA is TGTGCCAGCAGCTCAGCCCTGACAGGGGGCGCGGACGAGCAGTACTTC. It specifies CASSSALTGGADEQYF.

The rearrangement uses TRBV5-1 and TRBJ1-2, with TRBD1 matching over 8 bases. This CDR3 region has 15 residues. Per germline, CDR1 SGHRS and CDR2 YFSETQ. The V segment lost 4 bases and the J segment 2 bases; nucleotides outside the gene matches: 7. The CDR3 bases are TGCGCCAGCAGCCCCCGACAGGGGACGAACTATGGCTACACCTTC. Translating gives CASSPRQGTNYGYTF.

This clone is medium-sized. This chain uses TRBV9 with TRBJ1-5, with D possibly being TRBD1 (5 bases). Per germline, CDR1 SGDLS and CDR2 YYNGEE. V lost 3 bases and J 2 bases, leaving 12 bases between the germline ends. CDR3 length equals 15 residues. CDR3 protein: CASSADGGGNQPQHF. The CDR3 DNA sequence: TGTGCCAGCAGCGCCGATGGGGGGGGCAATCAGCCCCAGCATTTT. Full variable domain (remainder filled in from reference TRBV9 and TRBJ1-5): DSGVTQTPKHLITATGQRVTLRCSPRSGDLSVYWYQQSLDQGLQFLIQYYNGEERAKGNILERFSAQQFPDLHSELNLSSLELGDSALYFCASSADGGGNQPQHFGDGTRLSIL.

The rearrangement uses TRBV5-1 and TRBJ1-2; possibly TRBD1 for D (5 bases). Germline V lookup: CDR1 SGHRS, CDR2 YFSETQ. V shed 0 bases and J shed 4 bases, with 16 bases lying between them. This CDR3 has 16 residues. The CDR3 coding sequence is TGCGCCAGCAGCTTGGCCATGACGCGTAGGGGCTATGGCTACACCTTC. Translation: CASSLAMTRRGYGYTF.

CDR3 coding DNA: TGTGCCACCAGCCAGCCCAGGGGGCGTATTGGAGATACGCAGTATTTT. The encoded protein is CATSQPRGRIGDTQYF. This rearrangement joins TRBV24-1 to TRBJ2-3, with 8 bases lining up with TRBD1. This CDR3 has 16 residues. V lost 7 bases, J lost 5 bases, and 13 bases stayed unmatched. The germline V gene has CDR1 KGHDR and CDR2 SFDVKD.

This clone was detected only once. The chain combines TRBV28 with TRBJ1-5; D gene unclear. V gave up 3 bases and J gave up 5 bases, with 8 bases separating them. Germline CDR1 reads MDHEN; CDR2 reads SYDVKM. The CDR3 contains 13 residues. The DNA for the CDR3 is TGTGCCAGCAGTTTCAGGATTTATCAGCCCCAGCATTTT. This sequence encodes CASSFRIYQPQHF.

The J gene is TRBJ2-7, the V gene TRBV11-2, with 8 bases fitting TRBD1. V dropped 3 bases and J dropped 4; count of bases not matched to a gene: 11. From germline, CDR1 is SGHAT and CDR2 FQNNGV. The CDR3 sequence is 16 residues long. DNA of the CDR3: TGTGCCAGCAGCTTGAGCCTCGGACAGGGAGTATACGAGCAGTACTTC. It codes for CASSLSLGQGVYEQYF.

This rearrangement joins TRBV6-2 or TRBV6-3 to TRBJ1-1, with D perhaps TRBD1 (6 bases). Per germline, CDR1 MNHEY and CDR2 SVGEGT. The CDR3 covers 15 residues. V was cut by 1 base and J by 2 bases, with 11 bases left in between. CDR3 nucleotide sequence: TGTGCCAGCAGTTACTGGGACACCAGAAACACTGAAGCTTTCTTT. Residues: CASSYWDTRNTEAFF.

This sequence joins TRBV4-1 and TRBJ2-7; 8 bases align to TRBD2. Germline CDR1 MGHRA, CDR2 YSYEKL. The CDR3 is 16 amino acids. J gave up 2 bases and V 0 bases, and 6 bases lay outside the gene matches. The chain's CDR3 is CASSQDHGRGAYEQYF. The CDR3 DNA reads as TGCGCCAGCAGCCAAGACCACGGGCGGGGGGCCTACGAGCAGTACTTC.

This clone was detected only once. The rearrangement links TRBV15 to TRBJ2-7; the D is unclear. Germline CDR1 reads LNHNV; CDR2 reads YYDKDF (reference sequence). Trimming took 0 bases from V and 3 from J, leaving 9 bases between them. The CDR3 runs to 14 residues. The CDR3 DNA reads TGTGCCACCAGCAGAGACAGGTCCAGCTACGAGCAGTACTTC. The encoded protein is CATSRDRSSYEQYF.

This clone was found a few times. This rearrangement joins TRBV10-1 to TRBJ1-1; 7 bases line up with TRBD1. This CDR3 is built from 13 residues. Germline loops: CDR1 WNHNN, CDR2 SYGVQD (reference sequence). V dropped 5 bases and J dropped 1; count of bases not matched to a gene: 1. In nucleotides, the CDR3 is TGCGCCAGCAGTTGGGACAGGAACACTGAAGCTTTCTTT. Amino acid sequence: CASSWDRNTEAFF.

CDR3 protein: CASSPPGLAKNSYEQYF. DNA of the CDR3: TGTGCCAGCAGCCCTCCCGGCCTAGCCAAAAACTCCTACGAGCAGTACTTC. The V gene is TRBV11-2, the J gene TRBJ2-7; a weak D match, TRBD2 (5 bases). The ends were cut back, 5 bases at V and 0 bases at J, with 20 bases in the middle. CDR3 size: 17 residues. Germline CDR1 reads SGHAT; CDR2 reads FQNNGV.

The chain joins TRBV11-2 to TRBJ1-1, with TRBD1 identical over 8 bases. Germline CDR1 and CDR2: SGHAT and FQNNGV. V lost 5 bases to trimming and J lost 4 bases; unmatched junction nucleotides: 6. The CDR3 loop spans 14 amino acids. CDR3 bases: TGTGCCAGCAGCCGACTGGACAGGGCCACTGAAGCTTTCTTT. Its protein product is CASSRLDRATEAFF. The full variable domain, with the rest looked up from reference TRBV11-2 and TRBJ1-1, is EAGVAQSPRYKIIEKRQSVAFWCNPISGHATLYWYQQILGQGPKLLIQFQNNGVVDDSQLPKDRFSAERLKGVDSTLKIQPAKLEDSAVYLCASSRLDRATEAFFGQGTRLTVV.

The gene calls are TRBV15 and TRBJ2-7; the D is unclear. Germline V CDR1 and CDR2: LNHNV, YYDKDF (reference sequence). V dropped 0 bases and J dropped 8 bases, with 8 bases sitting between them. This CDR3 region has 12 residues. The CDR3 spells CATSRDLKKQYF. CDR3 in DNA: TGTGCCACCAGCAGAGATCTAAAAAAGCAGTACTTC. Full variable domain (remainder filled in from reference TRBV15 and TRBJ2-7): DAMVIQNPRYQVTQFGKPVTLSCSQTLNHNVMYWYQQKSSQAPKLLFHYYDKDFNNEADTPDNFQSRRPNTSFCFLDIRSPGLGDTAMYLCATSRDLKKQYFGPGTRLTVT.

The rearrangement joins TRBV5-1 to TRBJ1-2; 9 bases are a match to TRBD1. V lost 0 bases, J lost 0 bases, and 3 bases stayed unmatched. This CDR3 is 16 amino acids long. Germline V gene data show CDR1 as SGHRS and CDR2 as YFSETQ. CDR3 in amino acids: CASSLADRGPNYGYTF. The CDR3 DNA reads as TGCGCCAGCAGCTTGGCGGACAGGGGTCCTAACTATGGCTACACCTTC.

The V and J genes are TRBV11-2 and TRBJ2-6; D gene ambiguous. The CDR3 is 15 amino acids. Trimming pared 0 bases from V and 0 bases from J, leaving 3 bases between. Looked up from germline, CDR1 is SGHAT and CDR2 is FQNNGV. The CDR3 reads CASSLDFSGANVLTF. The CDR3 nucleotides are TGTGCCAGCAGCTTAGACTTCTCTGGGGCCAACGTCCTGACTTTC.

The chain joins TRBV10-3 to TRBJ1-2; 7 bases map to TRBD1. The germline V gene encodes CDR1 ENHRY and CDR2 SYGVKD. The V gene end was trimmed by 10 bases and the J gene end by 8 bases; junction bases not matched to a gene: 13. CDR3 size: 13 residues. DNA of the CDR3: TGTGCCACAAGCGAAGAGGGGGCGGACGGCTACACCTTC. This gives the protein CATSEEGADGYTF.

This chain joins TRBV6-1 and TRBJ2-7; D is unclear. Germline CDR1 MNHNS, CDR2 SASEGT. V shed 2 bases and J shed 2 bases, with 10 bases lying between them. The CDR3 is made up of 14 amino acids. The CDR3 is CASSESLGPYEQYF. The CDR3 nucleotides are TGTGCCAGCAGTGAATCGTTGGGCCCCTACGAGCAGTACTTC.

This chain links TRBV30 with TRBJ1-3; 11 bases agree with TRBD1. The CDR3 has 14 amino acids. V lost 3 bases and J lost 2; bases outside the gene matches: 0. The germline CDR1 and CDR2 sequences are GTSNPN and SVGIG (reference sequence). The CDR3 DNA reads as TGTGCCTGGAGGGGACAGGGGGCTGGAAACACCATATATTTT. It is translated as CAWRGQGAGNTIYF.

This clone was seen just once. The chain is built from TRBV28 and TRBJ1-4; 9 bases are a match to TRBD1. There are 19 residues in the CDR3. Looked up from germline, CDR1 is MDHEN and CDR2 is SYDVKM. V shed 6 bases, J shed 0 bases, and the junction held 14 bases outside the gene matches. As DNA, the CDR3 is TGTGCCAGCAGCCGCCCAACCCCGGGACAGGGTACAACTAATGAAAAACTGTTTTTT. Protein: CASSRPTPGQGTTNEKLFF.

The chain has TRBV9 and TRBJ2-3; D is possibly TRBD1 (5 bases). The CDR3 has 15 amino acids. V was clipped by 0 bases and J by 4 bases, with 12 bases between them. CDR1 and CDR2 (germline): SGDLS, YYNGEE. The CDR3, as DNA: TGTGCCAGCAGCGTAGATGGCAGGGCGGCAGATACGCAGTATTTT. It is translated as CASSVDGRAADTQYF. Full variable domain (remainder filled in from reference TRBV9 and TRBJ2-3): DSGVTQTPKHLITATGQRVTLRCSPRSGDLSVYWYQQSLDQGLQFLIQYYNGEERAKGNILERFSAQQFPDLHSELNLSSLELGDSALYFCASSVDGRAADTQYFGPGTRLTVL.

V usage is TRBV9 and J usage is TRBJ1-1; perhaps TRBD1 as D (6 bases). This CDR3 is 18 amino acids long. V shed 0 bases and J shed 1 base, with 19 bases lying between them. Germline V CDR1 and CDR2: SGDLS, YYNGEE. The CDR3 reads CASSVAPSLGHQNTEAFF. CDR3 DNA sequence: TGTGCCAGCAGCGTAGCTCCTTCTTTGGGACACCAGAACACTGAAGCTTTCTTT.

DNA of the CDR3: TGTGCCAGCAGTTACCTACGGGGGGGGATATGGAACACTGAAGCTTTCTTT. Protein sequence: CASSYLRGGIWNTEAFF. The V gene is TRBV6-2 or TRBV6-3, the J gene TRBJ1-1; TRBD1 might be the D (5 bases). Germline CDR1 MNHEY, CDR2 SVGEGT. The CDR3 is 17 residues long. Trimming left V 2 bases short and J 1 base short, with 17 bases between.

The chain is built from TRBV21-1 and TRBJ1-1; TRBD1 is taken as the D call from the table, unchecked against the DNA. TRBV21-1 is a pseudogene locus. The CDR3 is made up of 15 amino acids. The CDR3 region has the DNA TGTGCCAGCACTCGTACGAGAAGGGGTGATACTGAAGCTTTCTTT. It yields the protein CASTRTRRGDTEAFF.

The chain has TRBV3-1 (or the pseudogene TRBV3-2) and TRBJ2-7; TRBD2 matches at 9 bases. With 0 bases clipped from V and 6 bases from J, the junction kept 0 bases outside the gene matches. The CDR3 is 13 amino acids. Germline lookup yields CDR1 LGHDT and CDR2 YNNKEL (reference sequence). The CDR3 region has the DNA TGTGCCAGCAGCCAAGAAGCGGGGGGCGAGCAGTACTTC. It translates to CASSQEAGGEQYF.

The gene calls are TRBV6-5 and TRBJ1-4; D call uncertain. This CDR3 spans 12 amino acids. The germline CDR1 and CDR2 sequences are MNHEY and SVGAGI. V was clipped by 7 bases and J by 4 bases, with 7 bases between them. Written as DNA, the CDR3 is TGTGCCAGCAAGAGTTTTAATGAAAAACTGTTTTTT. Protein sequence: CASKSFNEKLFF.

The rearrangement uses TRBV28 and TRBJ1-1; 9 positions match TRBD1. Germline CDR1 and CDR2: MDHEN and SYDVKM. The V gene end was trimmed by 7 bases and the J gene end by 4 bases; junction bases not matched to a gene: 4. The CDR3 runs 13 residues. The CDR3 DNA reads as TGTGCCAGCATCGGACAGGGGAGCACTGAAGCTTTCTTT. Protein sequence: CASIGQGSTEAFF. Drawing the rest from reference TRBV28 and TRBJ1-1, the complete variable domain is DVKVTQSSRYLVKRTGEKVFLECVQDMDHENMFWYRQDPGLGLRLIYFSYDVKMKEKGDIPEGYSVSREKKERFSLILESASTNQTSMYLCASIGQGSTEAFFGQGTRLTVV.